A single T cell receptor (beta chain) is shown here with its context. Germline V lookup: CDR1 LNHDA, CDR2 SQIVND (reference sequence). The CDR3 has 16 residues. The V gene lost 1 base and the J gene lost 6 bases, with 15 bases spanning the gap. In the original workflow: Reference gene primer amplification gave nucleated cell count estimates. Only in-frame clones appear in the TCRdb table, and some are missing; sequencing was by immunoSEQ multiplex PCR. Clone size and V and J calls were adopted from that table, with D and trimming inferred from the DNA. The data show 130,000 to 150,000 clones, approximately 81% seen once. The data originate from a study of blood T cell repertoires in COVID-19. Study as a whole: Samples came from the United States, Italy and Spain, spanning acute and convalescent COVID-19. Nucleic acid was either cDNA or gDNA, and it came from T cells, B-cell-depleted T cells, or PBMCs.

This chain links TRBV19 with TRBJ2-2; weak D call: TRBD2 (5 bases). The sequenced sample was peripheral blood. The source is a human donor in a cohort sampled during active COVID-19. CDR3 DNA sequence: TGTGCCAGTAGTATAGGTGGCGGAGGTCACGCCGGGGAGCTGTTTTTT. Encoded protein: CASSIGGGGHAGELFF.